The 14 T cell receptor beta chains given below trace back to one sample, sequenced in a study of graft-versus-host responses after intestinal transplantation. Clones were read by immunoSEQ multiplex PCR, and TCRdb kept only the in-frame ones, dropping some. The table has 96,000 or so clones, more than 85% seen once. Which antigens these TCRs recognize remains unknown. The source material was unstimulated CD4+ T cells sorted from spleen or lymph node cells, sampled before intestinal transplant. The receptors derive from a human donor who received an intestinal transplant.

The J gene is TRBJ1-1, the V gene TRBV7-2; D possibly corresponds to TRBD1 (5 bases). Germline V CDR1 and CDR2: SGHTA, FQGNSA. V was cut by 5 bases and J by 6 bases, with 16 bases left in between. The CDR3 totals 14 residues. The CDR3 spells CASSQEHGAPEAFF. The CDR3 nucleotides are TGTGCCAGCAGCCAGGAACATGGGGCTCCTGAAGCTTTCTTT.

This clone was recorded only once. The chain's CDR3 is CASSLSLILAGGPGYNEQFF. The CDR3 DNA sequence: TGTGCCAGCAGCTTATCCCTAATACTAGCGGGGGGGCCTGGATACAATGAGCAGTTCTTC. The chain recombines TRBV11-3 with TRBJ2-1; 13 bases are a match to TRBD2. Germline V gene sequence: CDR1 SGHNT, CDR2 YENEEA. The CDR3 is 20 residues long. The V segment lost 2 bases and the J segment 4 bases; nucleotides outside the gene matches: 14. Full variable domain (rest looked up from reference TRBV11-3 and TRBJ2-1): EAGVVQSPRYKIIEKKQPVAFWCNPISGHNTLYWYLQNLGQGPELLIRYENEEAVDDSQLPKDRFSAERLKGVDSTLKIQPAELGDSAVYLCASSLSLILAGGPGYNEQFFGPGTRLTVL.

In DNA, the CDR3 is TGTGCCACCGGGACTAGCGGGGCCACAGATACGCAGTATTTT. Protein: CATGTSGATDTQYF. The V call is TRBV10-3, the J call TRBJ2-3, with TRBD2 matching 13 bases. The V gene's germline CDR1 is ENHRY and CDR2 SYGVKD. This CDR3 region has 14 residues. Germline trimming cut 10 bases from V and 2 bases from J; bases unmatched to any gene: 3.

This chain joins TRBV19 and TRBJ2-5; D ambiguous. Looked up from germline, CDR1 is LNHDA and CDR2 is SQIVND (reference sequence). Trimming pared 5 bases from V and 0 bases from J, leaving 13 bases between. The CDR3 spans 15 residues. The CDR3 protein is CASSLDFLYQETQYF. CDR3 nucleotides: TGTGCCAGTAGTCTCGACTTCCTGTACCAAGAGACCCAGTACTTC.

V usage is TRBV19 and J usage is TRBJ2-2, with TRBD1 matching 10 bases. The J segment lost 6 bases and the V segment lost 2 bases, leaving 6 bases of the junction unmatched. The CDR3 is 16 residues long. Germline V lookup: CDR1 LNHDA, CDR2 SQIVND (reference sequence). The CDR3 is CASSISWGTGAGELFF. The CDR3 coding sequence is TGTGCCAGTAGTATATCTTGGGGGACAGGGGCCGGGGAGCTGTTTTTT.

V and J are TRBV5-1 and TRBJ2-5, with 12 bases matching TRBD2. Trimming at V came to 5 bases and at J to 1 base, leaving 6 bases not matched to a gene. CDR1 and CDR2 from the germline V gene are SGHRS and YFSETQ. The length of the CDR3 is 16 residues. CDR3 region: CASRVGLAGRQETQYF. DNA for the CDR3: TGCGCCAGCAGGGTAGGACTAGCGGGGCGCCAAGAGACCCAGTACTTC.

This chain uses TRBV5-6 with TRBJ1-1; 12 bases are a match to TRBD1. CDR3 size: 16 residues. Germline V lookup: CDR1 SGHDT, CDR2 YYEEEE. J gave up 3 bases and V 3 bases, and 6 bases lay outside the gene matches. DNA for the CDR3: TGTGCCAGCAGCTGGGACAGGGGGCTGGTTTACACTGAAGCTTTCTTT. Translation: CASSWDRGLVYTEAFF.

In nucleotides, the CDR3 is TGTGCCAGCAGTTTTTACCCCGGGACAGGGGTCCCCCCTAACTATGGCTACACCTTC. This translates into CASSFYPGTGVPPNYGYTF. The chain links TRBV11-3 to TRBJ1-2; the match to TRBD1 covers 10 bases. Germline loops: CDR1 SGHNT, CDR2 YENEEA. With V trimmed by 6 bases and J by 0 bases, 16 bases remained unmatched. CDR3 length equals 19 residues.

The rearrangement links TRBV4-1 to TRBJ2-2; 10 bases are a match to TRBD2. CDR1 is MGHRA and CDR2 is YSYEKL in the germline V gene. V trimming: 3 bases; J trimming: 1 base; junction bases outside the gene matches: 8. CDR3 size: 18 residues. The DNA for the CDR3 is TGCGCCAGCAGCCATCAAAACCCTAGCGGGGGGAACACCGGGGAGCTGTTTTTT. It translates to CASSHQNPSGGNTGELFF.

The chain combines TRBV5-1 with TRBJ2-2, with TRBD2 identical over 10 bases. Trimming at V came to 3 bases and at J to 11 bases, leaving 13 bases not matched to a gene. The CDR3 loop spans 16 amino acids. The germline V gene has CDR1 SGHRS and CDR2 YFSETQ. The CDR3 DNA reads TGCGCCAGCAGCTGGAGCGACCTAGCGGGAGTGAGTGAGCTGTTTTTT. It yields the protein CASSWSDLAGVSELFF.

The rearrangement uses TRBV9 and TRBJ2-7; D is possibly TRBD1 (6 bases). From germline, CDR1 is SGDLS and CDR2 YYNGEE. The CDR3 spans 14 residues. Trimming removed 0 bases at V and 1 base at J, with 8 bases between. CDR3 amino acids: CASSVGRGSYEQYF. The DNA for the CDR3 is TGTGCCAGCAGCGTAGGAAGGGGGTCCTACGAGCAGTACTTC.

The chain links TRBV14 to TRBJ2-7; TRBD1 agrees at 7 bases. CDR1 is SGHDN and CDR2 is FVKESK in the germline V gene. J lost 2 bases, V lost 3 bases, and 7 bases had no gene match. CDR3 length equals 15 residues. The CDR3 sequence is CASSQTGTAAYEQYF. Written as DNA, the CDR3 is TGTGCCAGCAGCCAGACCGGGACAGCCGCCTACGAGCAGTACTTC.

The chain combines TRBV5-1 with TRBJ2-1; 9 bases map to TRBD2. Germline trimming cut 1 base from V and 0 bases from J; bases unmatched to any gene: 17. In germline, CDR1 is SGHRS, CDR2 YFSETQ. The CDR3 spans 21 residues. The CDR3 sequence: CASSLYPAAGGLLSSYNEQFF. DNA of the CDR3: TGCGCCAGCAGCTTGTACCCCGCAGCGGGAGGCCTGCTAAGCTCCTACAATGAGCAGTTCTTC. Looking up the rest from reference TRBV5-1 and TRBJ2-1 gives the full variable domain: KAGVTQTPRYLIKTRGQQVTLSCSPISGHRSVSWYQQTPGQGLQFLFEYFSETQRNKGNFPGRFSGRQFSNSRSEMNVSTLELGDSALYLCASSLYPAAGGLLSSYNEQFFGPGTRLTVL.

This rearrangement joins TRBV9 to TRBJ1-2; 9 bases are shared with TRBD1. Germline CDR1 reads SGDLS; CDR2 reads YYNGEE. This CDR3 has 17 amino acids. V shed 3 bases and J 0 bases; nucleotides not matched to a gene: 9. CDR3 sequence reads: CASSARTGALPNYGYTF. CDR3 in DNA: TGTGCCAGCAGCGCCCGGACAGGGGCCCTACCTAACTATGGCTACACCTTC.